One sample yielded the 22 T cell receptor beta chains listed below, sequenced in a study of CD8 T cells in Susac syndrome. RNA amounts of about 0.45 to 1 ug underwent reverse transcription with random hexamers. TCRdb fed the immunoSEQ multiplex PCR reads into MiXCR, producing one record per CDR3 protein. The sample gives 180,000 or so distinct CDR3 sequences, more than 90% of which show up once; roughly 0.15% is in the top ten. The specimen was CD4+ T cells from PBMCs. All receptors come from a human donor in good health.

Only one count was recorded for this clonotype. The rearrangement joins TRBV10-3 to TRBJ1-2; 10 positions agree with TRBD1. The CDR3 loop spans 14 amino acids. V was clipped by 6 bases and J by 4 bases; unmatched bases: 5. Germline V gene data show CDR1 as ENHRY and CDR2 as SYGVKD. In DNA, the CDR3 is TGTGCCATCAGCAAGACAGGGGGCGCCTATGGCTACACCTTC. Protein product: CAISKTGGAYGYTF.

The J gene is TRBJ2-3, the V gene TRBV4-2, with a weak D call TRBD1 (6 bases). V lost 1 base, J lost 0 bases, and 14 bases lay in between. Germline V gene lookup returns CDR1 LGHNA and CDR2 YNFKEQ. CDR3 length equals 17 residues. The CDR3 loop is CASSQAMLTGSTDTQYF. The CDR3 bases are TGTGCCAGCAGCCAAGCGATGCTTACAGGGAGCACAGATACGCAGTATTTT.

The V gene is TRBV2, the J gene TRBJ2-5; D not certain. The V end lost 2 bases, the J end lost 4 bases, and 5 bases lay between the germline ends. This CDR3 comprises 12 residues. Germline assignment: CDR1 SNHLY and CDR2 FYNNEI. CDR3 nucleotide sequence: TGTGCCAGCAGTGAAACGACAGAGACCCAGTACTTC. Translating gives CASSETTETQYF.

The chain uses TRBV2 and TRBJ2-4; D remains unclear. Germline V gene data show CDR1 as SNHLY and CDR2 as FYNNEI. The CDR3 sequence is 17 residues long. Trimming took 2 bases from V and 0 from J, leaving 14 bases between them. The CDR3 sequence is CASSESTARVAKNIQYF. The CDR3 DNA reads TGTGCCAGCAGTGAATCCACAGCCCGGGTAGCCAAAAACATTCAGTACTTC.

The rearrangement joins TRBV3-1 to TRBJ1-1; TRBD1 matches at 11 bases. Germline CDR1 reads LGHDT; CDR2 reads YNNKEL (reference sequence). The CDR3 length is 14 residues. V lost 5 bases to trimming and J lost 4 bases; unmatched junction nucleotides: 3. This CDR3 is CASSSGQGATEAFF. CDR3 in DNA: TGTGCCAGCAGCTCAGGACAGGGGGCCACTGAAGCTTTCTTT.

The J gene is TRBJ2-5, the V gene TRBV29-1, with a weak D call TRBD2 (5 bases). CDR1 is SQVTM, CDR2 ANQGSEA, per germline. V lost 5 bases, J lost 0 bases, and 13 bases lay in between. The CDR3 runs 14 residues. The CDR3 loop reads CSVLKDGNQETQYF. CDR3 DNA: TGCAGCGTTTTGAAGGACGGGAACCAAGAGACCCAGTACTTC.

V gene TRBV14 combines with J gene TRBJ2-1, with 7 bases that match TRBD1. Trimming at V came to 1 base and at J to 12 bases, leaving 6 bases not matched to a gene. This CDR3 comprises 13 residues. From germline, CDR1 is SGHDN and CDR2 FVKESK. The chain's CDR3 is CASSQAPGGPQFF. DNA of the CDR3: TGTGCCAGCAGCCAAGCACCAGGGGGACCGCAGTTCTTC.

In DNA form, the CDR3 reads TGTGCCAGCTCACCGCAGGGTGCTGCTAGCACAGATACGCAGTATTTT. The encoded protein is CASSPQGAASTDTQYF. The chain has TRBV18 and TRBJ2-3; tentatively, D is TRBD1 (5 bases). The germline V and J ends were trimmed by 3 bases and 0 bases, with 13 bases remaining between them. This CDR3 comprises 16 residues. CDR1 and CDR2 from the germline V gene are KGHSH and LQKENI. The entire variable domain, with the rest obtained from reference TRBV18 and TRBJ2-3, is as follows: NAGVMQNPRHLVRRRGQEARLRCSPMKGHSHVYWYRQLPEEGLKFMVYLQKENIIDESGMPKERFSAEFPKEGPSILRIQQVVRGDSAAYFCASSPQGAASTDTQYFGPGTRLTVL.

The V call is TRBV15, the J call TRBJ1-5; TRBD1 is a possible D gene (5 bases). The length of the CDR3 is 17 residues. With 0 bases removed from V and 6 bases from J, the gap between germline ends came to 18 bases. Germline V CDR1 and CDR2: LNHNV, YYDKDF (reference sequence). The CDR3 DNA reads TGTGCCACCAGCAGAGAATTATTCAGGGTGCGGGGTCAGCCCCAGCATTTT. It translates to CATSRELFRVRGQPQHF.

The chain combines TRBV24-1 with TRBJ2-2, with D uncertain. The CDR3 is 14 amino acids. Germline loops: CDR1 KGHDR, CDR2 SFDVKD. The V end lost 9 bases, the J end lost 6 bases, and 16 bases lay between the germline ends. The CDR3 spells CATGASDHPGELFF. DNA of the CDR3: TGTGCCACCGGTGCTTCGGACCATCCCGGGGAGCTGTTTTTT.

V and J are TRBV20-1 and TRBJ2-2; perhaps TRBD2 as D (5 bases). The CDR3 is 12 residues long. Germline CDR1 is DFQATT and CDR2 is SNEGSKA (reference sequence). V lost 6 bases and J lost 6, with 11 bases in between. The CDR3 nucleotides are TGCAGTGCCCCAACTAGGGCCGGGGAGCTGTTTTTT. Amino acids: CSAPTRAGELFF.

The chain combines TRBV2 with TRBJ2-1, with 12 bases fitting TRBD2. The V gene end was trimmed by 4 bases and the J gene end by 5 bases; junction bases not matched to a gene: 3. CDR3 length: 15 amino acids. CDR1 is SNHLY and CDR2 is FYNNEI in the germline V gene. This chain's CDR3 is CASSARTSGNNEQFF. CDR3 DNA: TGTGCCAGCAGTGCCCGGACTAGCGGGAACAATGAGCAGTTCTTC.

The J gene is TRBJ2-5, the V gene TRBV12-3 or TRBV12-4; the D is unclear. V was clipped by 7 bases and J by 5 bases, with 11 bases between them. This CDR3 spans 12 amino acids. The CDR3: CASTNARETQYF. The CDR3 nucleotides are TGTGCCAGCACGAACGCCCGGGAGACCCAGTACTTC.

The rearrangement uses TRBV5-1 and TRBJ2-1; 8 nucleotides align to TRBD2. Germline CDR1 is SGHRS and CDR2 is YFSETQ. The CDR3 is 16 residues long. The V and J ends lost 2 bases and 5 bases, in that order; junction bases with no gene match: 9. The CDR3 protein is CASSLPTGGTDNEQFF. In DNA form, the CDR3 reads TGCGCCAGCAGCTTACCTACGGGGGGGACGGACAATGAGCAGTTCTTC.

The V and J genes are TRBV6-2 or TRBV6-3 and TRBJ2-7; the D gene is possibly TRBD1 (6 bases). The CDR3 runs 13 residues. The V end lost 4 bases, the J end lost 5 bases, and 12 bases lay between the germline ends. CDR1 is MNHEY and CDR2 is SVGEGT in the germline V gene. CDR3 sequence reads: CASSFTGNHEQYF. The CDR3 bases are TGTGCCAGCAGTTTTACAGGGAACCACGAGCAGTACTTC.

This clonotype appeared once. The chain links TRBV4-1 to TRBJ2-1; D unclear. Germline V gene lookup returns CDR1 MGHRA and CDR2 YSYEKL. V lost 1 base and J lost 1, with 8 bases in between. The CDR3 loop spans 15 amino acids. The CDR3 sequence is CASSQGTVSYNEQFF. As DNA, the CDR3 is TGCGCCAGCAGCCAAGGGACGGTTTCCTACAATGAGCAGTTCTTC.

The CDR3, as DNA: TGTGCCAGCAGCGTAACCCCGGGTACCGGGGAGCTGTTTTTT. This gives the protein CASSVTPGTGELFF. The rearrangement links TRBV9 to TRBJ2-2; D remains ambiguous. There are 14 residues in the CDR3. V shed 1 base and J shed 5 bases, with 9 bases lying between them. Germline CDR1 is SGDLS and CDR2 is YYNGEE.

The chain employs TRBV6-2 or TRBV6-3 and TRBJ2-1, with 8 bases lining up with TRBD2. Per germline, CDR1 MNHEY and CDR2 SVGEGT. The junction had 8 bases not matched to a gene; V was cut back by 5 bases and J by 2 bases. CDR3 length: 16 residues. CDR3 in DNA: TGTGCCAGCAGTACCCGCGTTAGCGGGGCCTACAATGAGCAGTTCTTC. Protein sequence: CASSTRVSGAYNEQFF.

The chain employs TRBV7-9 and TRBJ1-1; D not resolved. The CDR3 extends over 13 amino acids. Germline loops: CDR1 SEHNR, CDR2 FQNEAQ (reference sequence). V lost 5 bases and J lost 5, with 12 bases in between. The chain's CDR3 is CASSPLGNTEAFF. Written as DNA, the CDR3 is TGTGCCAGCAGCCCTCTAGGAAATACTGAAGCTTTCTTT.

The chain joins TRBV30 to TRBJ2-7, with TRBD1 as a possible D gene (6 bases). V lost 0 bases, J lost 3 bases, and 6 bases lay in between. Germline V gene sequence: CDR1 GTSNPN, CDR2 SVGIG (reference sequence). The CDR3 runs 12 residues. CDR3 region: CAWSVQGYEQYF. In DNA, the CDR3 is TGTGCCTGGAGTGTACAGGGCTACGAGCAGTACTTC.

The chain joins TRBV6-5 to TRBJ2-6, with D unresolved. Trimming took off 4 bases at V and 6 bases at J, with 10 bases between the two ends. Germline V gene lookup returns CDR1 MNHEY and CDR2 SVGAGI. CDR3 size: 14 residues. CDR3 sequence reads: CASSLKGTANVLTF. CDR3 DNA: TGTGCCAGCAGTTTAAAGGGAACGGCCAACGTCCTGACTTTC.

The rearrangement uses TRBV28 and TRBJ2-2; 13 nucleotides match TRBD2. V dropped 6 bases and J dropped 3; count of bases not matched to a gene: 10. Germline CDR1 MDHEN, CDR2 SYDVKM. This CDR3 is built from 18 residues. The DNA of the CDR3 is TGTGCCAGCAGATCGGGACTAGCGGGGTTTGGGGACACCGGGGAGCTGTTTTTT. Translating gives CASRSGLAGFGDTGELFF.